The 5 T cell receptor beta chains in this list originate from one sample, sequenced in a study of OX40 agonist ivuxolimab in advanced cancers. The method was immunoSEQ multiplex PCR; TCRdb's version includes in-frame clones alone and lacks a portion of them. The sample lists roughly 150,000 clones, roughly 92% occurring once. Sequenced here: CD4+ or CD8+ T cells sorted from blood, sampled in a trial of the OX40 agonist ivuxolimab. Receptors originate from an adult with an advanced solid tumor such as melanoma, head and neck, liver or kidney cancer.

This chain joins TRBV14 and TRBJ2-1, with D hard to call. Trimming took off 0 bases at V and 6 bases at J, with 12 bases between the two ends. The CDR3 extends over 15 amino acids. Germline-derived CDR1 and CDR2 are SGHDN and FVKESK. CDR3 loop: CASSQDRNPFNEQFF. For the CDR3, the DNA is TGTGCCAGCAGCCAAGATCGCAACCCCTTCAATGAGCAGTTCTTC.

This clone was observed a single time. The V and J genes are TRBV6-5 and TRBJ1-2, with 11 bases matching TRBD1. J gave up 4 bases and V 2 bases, and 3 bases lay outside the gene matches. This CDR3 comprises 15 residues. Germline CDR1 is MNHEY and CDR2 is SVGAGI. The CDR3 here is CASSYPGQGVYGYTF. The CDR3 DNA follows: TGTGCCAGCAGTTACCCGGGACAGGGGGTCTATGGCTACACCTTC.

Comment on this clone: A junction end diverges from the germline sequence, so it may reflect a read error. The chain links TRBV2 to TRBJ2-7; maybe TRBD2 (6 bases). The CDR3 sequence is 11 residues long. Germline V lookup: CDR1 SNHLY, CDR2 FYNNEI. The CDR3 protein is CASSEDGGKNF. CDR3 nucleotides: TGTGCCAGCAGTGAAGACGGCGGGAAGAACTTC.

The J gene is TRBJ2-6, the V gene TRBV5-4, with 7 bases identical to TRBD1. Germline trimming cut 4 bases from V and 1 base from J; bases unmatched to any gene: 8. CDR3 length equals 17 residues. CDR1 and CDR2 from the germline V gene are SGHNT and YYREEE (reference sequence). The CDR3 DNA reads as TGTGCCAGCAGCAGGACAGGCGGCGTATCTGGGGCCAACGTCCTGACTTTC. The encoded protein is CASSRTGGVSGANVLTF.

The J gene is TRBJ1-4, the V gene TRBV9; D may be TRBD1 (5 bases). V was trimmed by 0 bases and J by 8 bases, leaving 11 bases between them. Germline assignment: CDR1 SGDLS and CDR2 YYNGEE. The CDR3 covers 14 residues. This CDR3 is CASSVGRGREKLFF. DNA of the CDR3: TGTGCCAGCAGCGTAGGGAGGGGACGGGAAAAACTGTTTTTT.